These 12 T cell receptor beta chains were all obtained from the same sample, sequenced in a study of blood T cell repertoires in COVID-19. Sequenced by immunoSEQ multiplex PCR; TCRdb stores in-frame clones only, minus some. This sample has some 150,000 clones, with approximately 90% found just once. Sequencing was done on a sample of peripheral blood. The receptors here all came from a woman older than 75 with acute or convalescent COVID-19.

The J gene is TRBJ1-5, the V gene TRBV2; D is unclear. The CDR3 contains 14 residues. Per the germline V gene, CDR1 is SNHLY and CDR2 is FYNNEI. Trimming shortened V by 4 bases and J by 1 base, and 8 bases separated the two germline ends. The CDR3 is CASSGASSNQPQHF. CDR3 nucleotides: TGTGCCAGCAGTGGGGCCTCCAGCAATCAGCCCCAGCATTTT.

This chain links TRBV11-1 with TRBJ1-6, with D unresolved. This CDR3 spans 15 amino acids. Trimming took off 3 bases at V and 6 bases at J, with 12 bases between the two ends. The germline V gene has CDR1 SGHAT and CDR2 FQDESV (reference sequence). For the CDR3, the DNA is TGTGCCAGCAGCTTCGGGGATCGGGGTAATTCACCCCTCCACTTT. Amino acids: CASSFGDRGNSPLHF.

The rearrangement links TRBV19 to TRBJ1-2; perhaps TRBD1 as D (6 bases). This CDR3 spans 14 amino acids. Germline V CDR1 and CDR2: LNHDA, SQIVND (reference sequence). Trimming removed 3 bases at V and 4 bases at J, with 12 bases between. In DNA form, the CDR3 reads TGTGCCAGTAGTATCGGCACAGGGCCCTATGGCTACACCTTC. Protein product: CASSIGTGPYGYTF. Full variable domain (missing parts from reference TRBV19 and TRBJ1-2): DGGITQSPKYLFRKEGQNVTLSCEQNLNHDAMYWYRQDPGQGLRLIYYSQIVNDFQKGDIAEGYSVSREKKESFPLTVTSAQKNPTAFYLCASSIGTGPYGYTFGSGTRLTVV.

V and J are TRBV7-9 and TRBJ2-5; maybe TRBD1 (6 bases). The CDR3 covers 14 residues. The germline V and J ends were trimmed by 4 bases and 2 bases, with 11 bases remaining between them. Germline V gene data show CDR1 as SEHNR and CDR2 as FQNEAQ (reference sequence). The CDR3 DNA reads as TGTGCCAGCAGCTCACAGGGAGCGCAAGAGACCCAGTACTTC. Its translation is CASSSQGAQETQYF.

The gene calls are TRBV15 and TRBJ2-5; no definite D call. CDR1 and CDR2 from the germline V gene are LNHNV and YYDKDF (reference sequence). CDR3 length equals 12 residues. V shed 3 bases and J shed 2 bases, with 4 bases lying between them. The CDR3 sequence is CATSSLQETQYF. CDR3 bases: TGTGCCACCAGCAGCTTACAAGAGACCCAGTACTTC.

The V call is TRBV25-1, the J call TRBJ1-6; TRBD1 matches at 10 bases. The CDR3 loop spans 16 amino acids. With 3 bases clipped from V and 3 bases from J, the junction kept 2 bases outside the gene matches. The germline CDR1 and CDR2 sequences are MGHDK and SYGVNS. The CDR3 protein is CASSDRDRGYNSPLHF. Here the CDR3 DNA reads TGTGCCAGCAGTGACCGGGACAGGGGCTATAATTCACCCCTCCACTTT.

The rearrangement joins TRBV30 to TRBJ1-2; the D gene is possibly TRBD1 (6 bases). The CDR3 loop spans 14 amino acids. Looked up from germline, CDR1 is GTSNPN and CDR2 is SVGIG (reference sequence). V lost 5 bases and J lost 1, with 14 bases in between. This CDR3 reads CAWSFRGRNYGYTF. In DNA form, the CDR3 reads TGTGCCTGGTCCTTCAGGGGCCGTAACTATGGCTACACCTTC.

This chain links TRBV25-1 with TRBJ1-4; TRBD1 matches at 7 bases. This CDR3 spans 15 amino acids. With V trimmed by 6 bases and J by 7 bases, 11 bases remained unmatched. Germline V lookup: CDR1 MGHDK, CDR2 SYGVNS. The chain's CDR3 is CASRGNRGKVEKLFF. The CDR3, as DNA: TGTGCCAGCAGGGGAAACAGGGGAAAAGTTGAAAAACTGTTTTTT.

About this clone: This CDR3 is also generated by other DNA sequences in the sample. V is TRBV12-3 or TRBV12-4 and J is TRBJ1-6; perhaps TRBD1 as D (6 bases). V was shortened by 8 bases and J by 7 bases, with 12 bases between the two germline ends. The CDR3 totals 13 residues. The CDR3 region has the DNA TGTGCCAGCCGAGGGCAGGGGAATTCACCCCTCCACTTT. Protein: CASRGQGNSPLHF.

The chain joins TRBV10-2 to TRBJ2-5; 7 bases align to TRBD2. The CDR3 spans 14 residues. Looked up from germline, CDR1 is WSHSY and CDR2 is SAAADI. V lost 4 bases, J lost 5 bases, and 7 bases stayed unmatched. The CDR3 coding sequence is TGCGCCAGCAGTGTAACGAGCGGGGCGGAGACCCAGTACTTC. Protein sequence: CASSVTSGAETQYF.

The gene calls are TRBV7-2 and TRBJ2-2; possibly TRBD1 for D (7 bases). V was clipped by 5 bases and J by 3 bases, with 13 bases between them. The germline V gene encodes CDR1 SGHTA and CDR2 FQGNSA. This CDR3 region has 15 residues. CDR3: CASSRRGVDTGELFF. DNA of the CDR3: TGTGCCAGCAGCCGCAGGGGGGTTGACACCGGGGAGCTGTTTTTT.

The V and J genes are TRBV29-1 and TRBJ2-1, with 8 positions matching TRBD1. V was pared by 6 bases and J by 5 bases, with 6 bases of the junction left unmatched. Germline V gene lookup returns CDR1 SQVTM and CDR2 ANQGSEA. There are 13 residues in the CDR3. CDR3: CSVRTGKNNEQFF. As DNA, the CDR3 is TGCAGCGTCCGGACAGGGAAGAACAATGAGCAGTTCTTC.